Listed below are T cell receptor beta chains from one sample, sequenced in a study of blood T cells in healthy people across ages. TCRdb ran MiXCR on the 5' RACE reads and lists one entry per CDR3 protein. Of about 630,000 distinct CDR3 sequences in the sample, about 21% are singletons; the top ten hold 3.6%. Sequencing used blood. The receptor set was obtained from a man between 65 and 80 years old in good health. Both conserved end residues are part of each CDR3. The D gene is left open where the match is weak. Only some rows state a clone size, as once, few, many or a class for expanded clones.

d_gene	j_gene	abundance	v_gene	CDR3nt	CDR3aa
TRBD2	TRBJ2-2	.	TRBV10-3	TGTGCCATAACGAAGGCTAGCGGGATCGGTAACACCGGGGAGCTGTTTTTT	CAITKASGIGNTGELFF
TRBD1	TRBJ1-1	many	TRBV18	TGTGCCAGCTCACCGGGACAGGGGAACACTGAAGCTTTCTTT	CASSPGQGNTEAFF
.	TRBJ2-2	.	TRBV7-9	TGTGCCAGCAGCTTAGCGGGTTCGGACACCGGGGAGCTGTTTTTT	CASSLAGSDTGELFF
.	TRBJ1-1	.	TRBV6-5	TGTGCCACACGGGGCGGGAACACTGAAGCTTTCTTT	CATRGGNTEAFF
.	TRBJ2-1	.	TRBV6-1	TGTGCTTTTGCGGGGTCCTACAATGAGCAGTTCTTC	CAFAGSYNEQFF
TRBD1	TRBJ1-3	.	TRBV25-1	TGTGCCAGCAGTGAAGTGGGACAGGGGGCAGGAGACACCATATATTTT	CASSEVGQGAGDTIYF
TRBD1	TRBJ1-1	.	TRBV7-6	TGTGCCAGCAGCTACCCACAGGGGGTTAGAACTGAAGTTTTCTTT	CASSYPQGVRTEVFF
.	TRBJ1-6	.	TRBV12-3/TRBV12-4	TGTGCCAGCAGTTTTACAGGGCTTAATTCACCCCTCCACTTT	CASSFTGLNSPLHF
TRBD1	TRBJ2-3	.	TRBV2	TGTGCCAGCAGTGAAGGGACAGGGCGCACAGATACGCAGTATTTT	CASSEGTGRTDTQYF
.	TRBJ2-7	.	TRBV7-2	TGTGCCAGCACCCTTAGGTCAGCGGAGACCTACGAGCAGTACTTC	CASTLRSAETYEQYF
.	TRBJ2-5	.	TRBV3-1	TGTGCCAGCACAGGACTTAAAGAGACCCAGTACTTC	CASTGLKETQYF
TRBD2	TRBJ2-7	few	TRBV7-2	TGTGCCAGCAGCATTCAAGCGGGAGGGCCCGACGAGCAGTACTTC	CASSIQAGGPDEQYF
.	TRBJ2-3	few	TRBV6-1	TGTGCCAGCACCTTGGTGGATACGCAGTATTTT	CASTLVDTQYF
TRBD2	TRBJ2-2	.	TRBV4-3	TGCGCCAGCAGCCAAGAGGAGGGACTAGCAAACGGGGAGCTGTTTTTT	CASSQEEGLANGELFF
.	TRBJ2-7	few	TRBV6-2/TRBV6-3	TGTGCCAGCAGTACGACGGTCGGATCCTACGAGCAGTACTTC	CASSTTVGSYEQYF
.	TRBJ2-1	.	TRBV5-1	TGCGCCAGCAGCTTGGACCAATCCTACAATGAGCAGTTCTTC	CASSLDQSYNEQFF
.	TRBJ2-3	.	TRBV12-3/TRBV12-4	TGTGCCAGCAGAGATAGAGGGAGCGCAGATGCGCAGTATTTT	CASRDRGSADAQYF
.	TRBJ1-3	.	TRBV12-3/TRBV12-4	TGTGCCAGCGGACCCCGGACGGGCACTGGAAACACCATATATTTT	CASGPRTGTGNTIYF
.	TRBJ2-7	few	TRBV7-9	TGTGCCAGCAGCACTTCCCGGACAAGCTCCTACGAGCAGTACTTC	CASSTSRTSSYEQYF
TRBD2	TRBJ2-7	.	TRBV5-1	TGCGCCAGCAGCTTGGGCGGGAGTAACGCCTACGAGCAGTACTTC	CASSLGGSNAYEQYF
TRBD1	TRBJ2-7	.	TRBV4-1	TGCGCCAGCAGCATTCCGGGACAGGGAGTCTACGAGCAGTGCTTC	CASSIPGQGVYEQCF
TRBD1	TRBJ2-5	.	TRBV6-1	TGTGCCAGCAGAACCGGGACAGGGGGTGATGGGACCCAGTACTTC	CASRTGTGGDGTQYF
.	TRBJ1-1	.	TRBV25-1	TGTGCCAGCAGTGAATCTCTTAAGGGGACTGAAGCTTTCTTT	CASSESLKGTEAFF
.	TRBJ2-3	few	TRBV15	TGTGCCACCCGACCTCCGGGAGTCACAGATACGCAGTATTTT	CATRPPGVTDTQYF
.	TRBJ2-3	.	TRBV5-1	TGCGCCAGCAGCTTGCAGCTGTCAAATACGCAGTATTTT	CASSLQLSNTQYF
.	TRBJ1-5	many	TRBV27	TGTGCCAGCAGTTTAGAGGGGTTTCAGCCCCAGCATTTT	CASSLEGFQPQHF
.	TRBJ2-7	.	TRBV28	TGTGCCAGCAGTTTACTGATCTCCTACGAGCAGTACTTC	CASSLLISYEQYF
TRBD2	TRBJ2-5	.	TRBV25-1	TGTGCCAGCAGTCTCCTAGCGGGAGGTGGATTGGAGACCCAGTACTTC	CASSLLAGGGLETQYF
TRBD1	TRBJ2-7	.	TRBV20-1	TGCAGTGCCCACAGGACAGGGGTTGCCAACGAGCAGTACTTC	CSAHRTGVANEQYF
TRBD1	TRBJ2-1	few	TRBV10-3	TGTGCCATCGCCCCGGGACAGGGGGGCAATGAGCAGTTCTTC	CAIAPGQGGNEQFF
TRBD1	TRBJ2-3	.	TRBV28	TGTGCCAGCAGTTTGGCGGGACAGGACTACACAGATACGCAGTATTTT	CASSLAGQDYTDTQYF
.	TRBJ2-5	.	TRBV20-1	TGCAGTGCTAAGGGTGGACAGCCCGATAGAAGGGGTACCCAAGAGACCCAGTACTTC	CSAKGGQPDRRGTQETQYF
.	TRBJ2-7	.	TRBV5-5	TGTGCCAGCAGCTCTGGTCGGACCGGCTCCTACGAGCAGTACTTC	CASSSGRTGSYEQYF
.	TRBJ2-5	few	TRBV12-3/TRBV12-4	TGTGCCAGCACTCCCGGACACCTCCAAGAGACCCAGTACTTC	CASTPGHLQETQYF
TRBD2	TRBJ2-5	many	TRBV20-1	TGCAGTGCTAGAGATTGGGCTAGCGGGATGCAGGAAGAGACCCAGTACTTC	CSARDWASGMQEETQYF
.	TRBJ2-5	.	TRBV20-1	TGCAGTGCTAGAGTCGCTGGCAGGAGAAAAGAGACCCAGTACTTC	CSARVAGRRKETQYF
TRBD2	TRBJ2-3	many	TRBV28	TGTGCCAGCAAGGAGGGAGGGCCAATAAATACGCAGTATTTT	CASKEGGPINTQYF
TRBD1	TRBJ2-5	.	TRBV12-3/TRBV12-4	TGTGCCAGCAGCCCGGACAGGTACGCCCAGTACTTC	CASSPDRYAQYF
.	TRBJ1-2	few	TRBV28	TGTGCCAGCAGTTCACAGGGTCAGAACTATGGCTACACCTTC	CASSSQGQNYGYTF
.	TRBJ2-3	few	TRBV20-1	TGCAGTGCTAGAGATCCCGGTAGACCCAGCACAGATACGCAGTATTTT	CSARDPGRPSTDTQYF
.	TRBJ2-7	few	TRBV4-1	TGCGCCAGCAGCCAAGATTGGTCGACGGGGGGCTTCTACGAGCAGTACTTC	CASSQDWSTGGFYEQYF
.	TRBJ2-3	few	TRBV12-3/TRBV12-4	TGTGCCAGCAGTTTCCTCGATGATAGCACAGATACGCAGTATTTT	CASSFLDDSTDTQYF
TRBD1	TRBJ1-1	few	TRBV7-8	TGTGCCAGCAGCGCAAACAGGGGTTTGGGTACTGAAGCTTTCTTT	CASSANRGLGTEAFF
.	TRBJ2-3	few	TRBV14	TGTGCCAGCAACCGGGTCGGCACAGATACGCGGTATTTT	CASNRVGTDTRYF
.	TRBJ1-1	few	TRBV20-1	TGCAGTGCTAGAGGAGGGGCTGAAGCTTTCTTT	CSARGGAEAFF